The 20 T cell receptor beta chains in this list originate from one sample, sequenced in a study of T cell responses to AZD1222 COVID-19 vaccine. Sequencing used immunoSEQ multiplex PCR; TCRdb keeps in-frame clones, though not all of them. The sample carries 200,000 to 250,000 clones, 90% to 95% recorded once. The sequences come from peripheral blood, collected 28 days after the second dose of the MenACWY control vaccine. Receptors originate from an adult who received the MenACWY meningococcal vaccine as a control.

V and J are TRBV5-1 and TRBJ2-1; TRBD1 matches at 7 bases. J was trimmed by 6 bases and V by 7 bases; bases with no gene match: 13. CDR3 size: 15 residues. From germline, CDR1 is SGHRS and CDR2 YFSETQ. The DNA for the CDR3 is TGCGCCAGCGGAGCTCCTTGGACAGGTTTCAATGAGCAGTTCTTC. Translated, it gives CASGAPWTGFNEQFF.

The rearrangement links TRBV7-7 to TRBJ2-2; D gene uncertain. The V gene lost 5 bases and the J gene lost 2 bases, with 12 bases spanning the gap. The CDR3 has 15 residues. CDR1 SSHAT and CDR2 FNYEAQ come from the germline V gene (reference sequence). The CDR3 bases are TGTGCCAGCAGCCCGACACGGAGTAACACCGGGGAGCTGTTTTTT. Translation: CASSPTRSNTGELFF.

This chain joins TRBV10-3 and TRBJ2-7; the D gene is possibly TRBD1 (5 bases). This CDR3 has 17 residues. Germline values: CDR1 ENHRY, CDR2 SYGVKD. Trimming took off 0 bases at V and 2 bases at J, with 17 bases between the two ends. The CDR3 region has the DNA TGTGCCATCAGTGAGTCCGGAATCTGGACACAGACCTACGAGCAGTACTTC. It codes for CAISESGIWTQTYEQYF.

This sequence joins TRBV6-1 and TRBJ2-2; no reliable D call. V lost 2 bases, J lost 2 bases, and 3 bases lay in between. CDR3 length equals 13 residues. From germline, CDR1 is MNHNS and CDR2 SASEGT. CDR3 residues: CASSEPNTGELFF. The CDR3 DNA reads as TGTGCCAGCAGTGAACCAAACACCGGGGAGCTGTTTTTT.

The chain carries TRBV6-5 and TRBJ1-6; a possible D gene is TRBD1 (6 bases). Germline assignment: CDR1 MNHEY and CDR2 SVGAGI. There are 13 residues in the CDR3. Trimming removed 11 bases at V and 5 bases at J, with 13 bases between. The CDR3 loop reads CAGGREDNSPLHF. The CDR3 bases are TGTGCCGGGGGCCGGGAGGATAATTCACCCCTCCACTTT.

This rearrangement joins TRBV5-1 to TRBJ2-7; tentatively, D is TRBD1 or TRBD2 (6 bases each). Trimming left V 5 bases short and J 6 bases short, with 9 bases between. This CDR3 region has 11 residues. The germline V gene encodes CDR1 SGHRS and CDR2 YFSETQ. The CDR3 DNA is TGCGCCAGCAGAGGGGGGTTCGAGCAGTACTTC. Encoded protein: CASRGGFEQYF.

As DNA, the CDR3 is TGTGCCAGCAGTATGGTCTCTGAAGCTTTCTTT. Protein: CASSMVSEAFF. The chain carries TRBV28 and TRBJ1-1; the D is unclear. V was shortened by 5 bases and J by 6 bases, with 7 bases between the two germline ends. The CDR3 length is 11 residues. In germline, CDR1 is MDHEN, CDR2 SYDVKM.

The rearrangement uses TRBV5-1 and TRBJ1-1, with D perhaps TRBD1 (5 bases). V was shortened by 0 bases and J by 5 bases, with 11 bases between the two germline ends. The CDR3 contains 14 residues. Germline lookup yields CDR1 SGHRS and CDR2 YFSETQ. CDR3 amino acids: CASSLVGGGTEAFF. CDR3 nucleotide sequence: TGCGCCAGCAGCTTGGTTGGGGGTGGTACTGAAGCTTTCTTT.

The chain couples TRBV9 to TRBJ1-1; perhaps TRBD1 as D (5 bases). Per the germline V gene, CDR1 is SGDLS and CDR2 is YYNGEE. V gave up 0 bases and J gave up 11 bases, with 14 bases separating them. The CDR3 length is 13 residues. The CDR3 spells CASSVERFGGAFF. CDR3 in DNA: TGTGCCAGCAGCGTAGAGCGGTTTGGGGGGGCTTTCTTT.

This clone was seen a single time. This chain uses TRBV30 with TRBJ1-6; 9 bases agree with TRBD1. The V and J ends lost 8 bases and 9 bases, in that order; junction bases with no gene match: 8. Germline V CDR1 and CDR2: GTSNPN, SVGIG (reference sequence). This CDR3 is built from 13 residues. The CDR3 region has the DNA TGTGCCGCCACCGGGACAGGGAGTTCACCCCTCCACTTT. Translated: CAATGTGSSPLHF.

The rearrangement joins TRBV5-4 to TRBJ1-6, with TRBD1 identical over 11 bases. This CDR3 is 16 amino acids long. Per germline, CDR1 SGHNT and CDR2 YYREEE (reference sequence). Germline trimming cut 4 bases from V and 7 bases from J; bases unmatched to any gene: 7. This chain's CDR3 is CASSLGQGAGNSPLHF. Here the CDR3 DNA reads TGTGCCAGCAGCCTCGGACAGGGGGCAGGGAATTCACCCCTCCACTTT.

The rearrangement links TRBV2 to TRBJ2-1, with TRBD2 identical over 12 bases. CDR3 size: 16 residues. V shed 6 bases and J 2 bases; nucleotides not matched to a gene: 5. CDR1 and CDR2 from the germline V gene are SNHLY and FYNNEI. CDR3 amino acids: CASRTGLAGPYNEQFF. The CDR3 DNA is TGTGCCAGCAGGACCGGACTAGCGGGGCCCTACAATGAGCAGTTCTTC.

This chain joins TRBV19 and TRBJ2-3; no firm D call. There are 15 residues in the CDR3. CDR1 and CDR2 (germline): LNHDA, SQIVND (reference sequence). Trimming left V 4 bases short and J 2 bases short, with 13 bases between. The chain's CDR3 is CASSTPSGNTDTQYF. CDR3 nucleotide sequence: TGTGCCAGTAGTACGCCATCCGGCAACACAGATACGCAGTATTTT.

In DNA form, the CDR3 reads TGTGCCTGGAGTCGAGTACAACAGGGGGCGCGGTATGGCTACACCTTC. Protein: CAWSRVQQGARYGYTF. V is TRBV30 and J is TRBJ1-2; 9 positions match TRBD1. Losses at the gene ends were 2 bases for V and 5 bases for J; bases not matched to a gene: 12. The germline V gene encodes CDR1 GTSNPN and CDR2 SVGIG (reference sequence). The CDR3 covers 16 residues.

Here the CDR3 reads CASSPNGQGYEQYF. For the CDR3, the DNA is TGTGCCAGCAGCCCAAACGGACAGGGCTACGAGCAGTACTTC. This chain links TRBV7-8 with TRBJ2-7; 8 positions agree with TRBD1. J was trimmed by 3 bases and V by 5 bases; bases with no gene match: 6. Germline V CDR1 and CDR2: SGHVS, FQNEAQ. The CDR3 is 14 amino acids.

The rearrangement joins TRBV2 to TRBJ2-3; the match to TRBD2 covers 8 bases. The CDR3 contains 18 residues. V gave up 3 bases and J gave up 5 bases; unmatched junction bases: 16. Germline CDR1 reads SNHLY; CDR2 reads FYNNEI. The CDR3 protein is CASSEAASGTSGVDTQYF. CDR3 bases: TGTGCCAGCAGTGAGGCGGCCTCCGGGACTAGTGGTGTAGATACGCAGTATTTT.

The chain joins TRBV7-9 to TRBJ2-2, with a tentative D call TRBD2 (6 bases). This CDR3 contains 15 residues. V was pared by 3 bases and J by 2 bases, with 10 bases between. Germline CDR1 is SEHNR and CDR2 is FQNEAQ (reference sequence). The CDR3 DNA follows: TGTGCCAGCAGCTTTACTAGCAGCAACACCGGGGAGCTGTTTTTT. It is translated as CASSFTSSNTGELFF.

V is TRBV9 and J is TRBJ2-3, with D perhaps matching TRBD2 (6 bases). Trimming shortened V by 3 bases and J by 5 bases, and 19 bases separated the two germline ends. Germline V gene data show CDR1 as SGDLS and CDR2 as YYNGEE. There are 16 residues in the CDR3. The CDR3 sequence: CASSAQLVLALDTQYF. CDR3 coding DNA: TGTGCCAGCAGCGCCCAGCTAGTACTAGCATTAGATACGCAGTATTTT.

V gene TRBV7-8 combines with J gene TRBJ2-7, with D possibly TRBD1 on 5 matching bases. CDR1 is SGHVS and CDR2 is FQNEAQ in the germline V gene. The CDR3 is made up of 14 amino acids. The germline V and J ends were trimmed by 6 bases and 3 bases, with 15 bases remaining between them. The CDR3 coding sequence is TGTGCCAGCAGACTTGACAGAAACAGCTACGAGCAGTACTTC. Its translation: CASRLDRNSYEQYF. Based on the CDR3 plus reference TRBV7-8 and TRBJ2-7, the full variable domain is GAGVSQSPRYKVAKRGQDVALRCDPISGHVSLFWYQQALGQGPEFLTYFQNEAQLDKSGLPSDRFFAERPEGSVSTLKIQRTQQEDSAVYLCASRLDRNSYEQYFGPGTRLTVT.

This chain uses TRBV4-1 with TRBJ2-7; 9 bases are a match to TRBD1. The CDR3 has 14 amino acids. Germline V lookup: CDR1 MGHRA, CDR2 YSYEKL. Trimming cost V 0 bases and J 4 bases; bases outside gene matches: 1. CDR3 sequence (DNA): TGCGCCAGCAGCCAAGATGACAGGGGGTACGAGCAGTACTTC. Residues: CASSQDDRGYEQYF.